This T cell receptor (beta chain) was observed in a study of blood T cell repertoires in COVID-19. Study details: Sample material is recorded as cDNA or gDNA derived from T cells, B-cell-depleted T cells, or PBMCs.

Germline V gives CDR1 SNHLY, CDR2 FYNNEI. The ends lost 2 bases at V and 6 bases at J; junction bases unmatched: 8. CDR3 length equals 15 residues. This table comes from immunoSEQ multiplex PCR, and its TCRdb copy is limited to in-frame clones, with some not included. The table lists around 190,000 clones, roughly 82% of them singletons. The TCR originated in a woman aged 55-70 years with COVID-19, enrolled during active disease. The sample was peripheral blood. The V gene is TRBV2, the J gene TRBJ2-3; 7 nucleotides match TRBD1. CDR3 region: CASSEFRQGSDTQYF. The CDR3 region has the DNA TGTGCCAGCAGTGAATTTCGACAGGGAAGCGATACGCAGTATTTT.